The 8 T cell receptor beta chains reported below all come from one sample, sequenced in a study of cytomegalovirus exposure and HLA in healthy donors. The PCR made use of 60 Vbeta and 13 Jbeta primers. Libraries were prepared by immunoSEQ multiplex PCR; TCRdb keeps only in-frame clonotypes and omits some of them. Of 150,000 to 200,000 clones listed, about 85% are singletons. Sequencing was carried out using PBMCs. The receptor set was obtained from a man aged 18 to 35 in good health and CMV-seronegative.

Written as DNA, the CDR3 is TGCAGCGTCACACCCAGCGGACAGGGGGACGAGCAGTACTTC. The encoded protein is CSVTPSGQGDEQYF. V and J are TRBV29-1 and TRBJ2-7; the match to TRBD1 covers 10 bases. CDR3 size: 14 residues. Germline CDR1 reads SQVTM; CDR2 reads ANQGSEA. The trim removed 6 bases at V and 5 bases at J, leaving 10 bases unmatched.

The CDR3 here is CAWNSGSGNTIYF. The CDR3 nucleotides are TGTGCCTGGAATTCGGGCTCTGGAAACACCATATATTTT. The V gene is TRBV30, the J gene TRBJ1-3; D not resolved. The CDR3 spans 13 residues. V was cut by 4 bases and J by 0 bases, with 7 bases left in between. CDR1 GTSNPN and CDR2 SVGIG come from the germline V gene (reference sequence).

This chain links TRBV5-6 with TRBJ2-5; D perhaps matches TRBD2 (5 bases). The CDR3 has 13 amino acids. V lost 1 base and J 5 bases, leaving 9 bases between the germline ends. CDR1 and CDR2 from the germline V gene are SGHDT and YYEEEE. The CDR3 sequence is CASSLRGRETQYF. The CDR3, as DNA: TGTGCCAGCAGCTTGCGGGGTAGGGAGACCCAGTACTTC.

In regard to this clone: An end of the junction differs from the germline gene, which may be a read error. The chain recombines TRBV7-9 with TRBJ1-2; D not certain. CDR1 SEHNR and CDR2 FQNEAQ come from the germline V gene (reference sequence). The CDR3 spans 18 residues. CDR3 protein: CSSTPPRGQIPNYSGYTF. The CDR3, as DNA: TGTTCCAGCACCCCCCCGAGAGGCCAGATTCCTAACTATTCTGGCTACACCTTC. Together with reference TRBV7-9 and TRBJ1-2, the CDR3 gives the full variable domain: DTGVSQNPRHKITKRGQNVTFRCDPISEHNRLYWYRQTLGQGPEFLTYFQNEAQLEKSRLLSDRFSAERPKGSFSTLEIQRTEQGDSAMYLCSSTPPRGQIPNYSGYTFGSGTRLTVV.

This chain joins TRBV7-2 and TRBJ2-2; TRBD2 might be the D (5 bases). This CDR3 has 14 residues. Germline V CDR1 and CDR2: SGHTA, FQGNSA. V lost 2 bases, J lost 4 bases, and 8 bases lay in between. The CDR3 DNA is TGTGCCAGCAGCTTAAAGCGGTCCACCGGGGAGCTGTTTTTT. It encodes CASSLKRSTGELFF.

V and J are TRBV5-1 and TRBJ1-1, with D perhaps TRBD1 (6 bases). The CDR3 runs to 15 residues. Germline CDR1 reads SGHRS; CDR2 reads YFSETQ. Trimming left V 3 bases short and J 5 bases short, with 17 bases between. As DNA, the CDR3 is TGCGCCAGCAGCTCGGGACGGCTAACAGGGACTGAAGCTTTCTTT. Its protein is CASSSGRLTGTEAFF.

The J gene is TRBJ2-5, the V gene TRBV9; D is uncertain. The CDR3 is 14 residues long. V lost 2 bases and J lost 0, with 8 bases in between. Germline V gene lookup returns CDR1 SGDLS and CDR2 YYNGEE. The CDR3 loop reads CASSVTPDQETQYF. The CDR3, as DNA: TGTGCCAGCAGCGTGACACCAGACCAAGAGACCCAGTACTTC.

The chain employs TRBV28 and TRBJ2-2, with 11 bases that match TRBD1. The junction had 7 bases not matched to a gene; V was cut back by 4 bases and J by 9 bases. This CDR3 contains 15 residues. CDR1 and CDR2 from the germline V gene are MDHEN and SYDVKM. In DNA form, the CDR3 reads TGTGCCAGCAGTTCGGGACAGGGGGGGGACTGGGAGCTGTTTTTT. This codes for CASSSGQGGDWELFF.